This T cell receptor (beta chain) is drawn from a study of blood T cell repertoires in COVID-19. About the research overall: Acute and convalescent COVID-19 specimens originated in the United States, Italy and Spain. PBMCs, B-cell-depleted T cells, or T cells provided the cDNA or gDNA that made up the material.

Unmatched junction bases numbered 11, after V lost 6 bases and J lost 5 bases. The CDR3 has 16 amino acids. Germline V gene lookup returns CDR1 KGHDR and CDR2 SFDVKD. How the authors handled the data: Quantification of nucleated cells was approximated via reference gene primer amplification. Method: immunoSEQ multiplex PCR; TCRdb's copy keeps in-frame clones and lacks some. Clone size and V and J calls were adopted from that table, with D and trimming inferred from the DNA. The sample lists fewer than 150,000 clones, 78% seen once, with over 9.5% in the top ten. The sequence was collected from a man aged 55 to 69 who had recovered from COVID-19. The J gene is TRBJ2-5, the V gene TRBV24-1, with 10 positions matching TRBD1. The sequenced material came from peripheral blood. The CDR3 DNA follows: TGTGCCACCAGTAGTACCGGGGACAGGGGTTCCGAGACCCAGTACTTC. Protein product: CATSSTGDRGSETQYF.